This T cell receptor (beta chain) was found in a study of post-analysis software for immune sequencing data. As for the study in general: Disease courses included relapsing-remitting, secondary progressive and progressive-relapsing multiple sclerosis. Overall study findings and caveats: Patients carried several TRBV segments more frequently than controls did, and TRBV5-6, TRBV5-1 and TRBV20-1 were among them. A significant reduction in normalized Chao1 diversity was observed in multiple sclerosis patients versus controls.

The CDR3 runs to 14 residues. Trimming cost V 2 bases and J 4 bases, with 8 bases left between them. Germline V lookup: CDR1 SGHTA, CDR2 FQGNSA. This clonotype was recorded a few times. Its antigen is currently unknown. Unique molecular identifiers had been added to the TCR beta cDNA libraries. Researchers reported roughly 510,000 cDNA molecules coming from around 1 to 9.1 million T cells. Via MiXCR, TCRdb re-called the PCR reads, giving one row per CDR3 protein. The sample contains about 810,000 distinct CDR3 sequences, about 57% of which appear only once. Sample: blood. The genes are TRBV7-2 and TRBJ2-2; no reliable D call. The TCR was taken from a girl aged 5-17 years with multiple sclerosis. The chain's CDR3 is CASSLLRLTGELFF. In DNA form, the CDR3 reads TGTGCCAGCAGCTTATTGAGGCTCACCGGGGAGCTGTTTTTT.